This T cell receptor (beta chain) appears in the sequencing data of a study of T cell changes during pregnancy in multiple sclerosis. Clones were sequenced by immunoSEQ multiplex PCR, and TCRdb holds only the in-frame ones, with some missing. Counted here are 75,000 to 80,000 clones, approximately 90% occurring once; the ten biggest clones make up approximately 1.9%. The germline V gene has CDR1 MNHEY and CDR2 SVGAGI. This CDR3 is built from 14 residues. Germline trimming cut 8 bases from V and 5 bases from J; bases unmatched to any gene: 4. The specimen was peripheral blood, collected before pregnancy. The receptor comes from a female donor with multiple sclerosis, enrolled in a pregnancy study. This chain uses TRBV6-5 with TRBJ1-6; 9 nucleotides agree with TRBD1. The CDR3 bases are TGTGCCAGCGGGACAGGGTACGATAATTCACCCCTCCACTTT. Translation: CASGTGYDNSPLHF.